What follows are 15 T cell receptor beta chains derived from one specimen sequenced in a study of T cell repertoires in cytomegalovirus infection. These receptors are not linked to any known antigen. One entry per CDR3 protein, called by TCRdb with MiXCR from the reads. The table includes about 78,000 distinct CDR3 sequences, 35% to 45% detected once. The sequencing used CD8+ T cells from cultured PBMCs, collected from culture after CMV antigen stimulation. These receptors all stem from a human donor in good health (CMV status not recorded). Some clones in this sample may be carry-over from other donors' samples.

This clonotype was observed a handful of times. The rearrangement uses TRBV6-1 and TRBJ2-2; D gene ambiguous. This CDR3 region has 12 residues. V lost 7 bases, J lost 4 bases, and 7 bases lay in between. Germline loops: CDR1 MNHNS, CDR2 SASEGT. The DNA of the CDR3 is TGTGCCAGCATCTCTCTCACCGGGGAGCTGTTTTTT. Its protein product is CASISLTGELFF.

The chain carries TRBV7-6 and TRBJ2-1, with D possibly TRBD1 on 6 matching bases. The CDR3 runs 14 residues. The V end lost 5 bases, the J end lost 8 bases, and 16 bases lay between the germline ends. CDR1 SGHVS and CDR2 FNYEAQ come from the germline V gene. CDR3 protein: CASSHRTATDEQFF. CDR3 sequence (DNA): TGTGCCAGCAGCCACAGGACAGCCACGGATGAGCAGTTCTTC. Filled out from reference TRBV7-6 and TRBJ2-1, the complete variable domain reads GAGVSQSPRYKVTKRGQDVALRCDPISGHVSLYWYRQALGQGPEFLTYFNYEAQQDKSGLPNDRFSAERPEGSISTLTIQRTEQRDSAMYRCASSHRTATDEQFFGPGTRLTVL.

The chain links TRBV7-8 to TRBJ1-4; possibly TRBD1 for D (5 bases). The CDR3 spans 16 residues. Germline values: CDR1 SGHVS, CDR2 FQNEAQ. The V and J ends lost 4 bases and 0 bases respectively, with 12 bases between them. DNA of the CDR3: TGTGCCAGCAGCTCCTGGACACTACCAACTAATGAAAAACTGTTTTTT. Translating it yields CASSSWTLPTNEKLFF.

This clonotype was observed a handful of times. The chain recombines TRBV6-2 or TRBV6-3 with TRBJ2-3; 12 bases match TRBD1. The length of the CDR3 is 14 residues. Germline loops: CDR1 MNHEY, CDR2 SVGEGT. V lost 6 bases to trimming and J lost 4 bases; unmatched junction nucleotides: 2. The DNA for the CDR3 is TGTGCCAGCAGGGGACAGGGGGCCGCAGATACGCAGTATTTT. Translation: CASRGQGAADTQYF.

This clonotype came up a few times. The DNA of the CDR3 is TGTGCCAGCAGCCTGACAGGGGGTGGAACAGATACGCAGTATTTT. Protein product: CASSLTGGGTDTQYF. V is TRBV7-3 and J is TRBJ2-3, with 9 bases that match TRBD1. The CDR3 runs 15 residues. V lost 5 bases to trimming and J lost 3 bases; unmatched junction nucleotides: 6. Germline V gives CDR1 SGHTA, CDR2 FQGTGA.

J is TRBJ2-3 and V is TRBV4-1, with 8 bases identical to TRBD2. CDR3 length: 16 amino acids. Per the germline V gene, CDR1 is MGHRA and CDR2 is YSYEKL. With 0 bases clipped from V and 2 bases from J, the junction kept 4 bases outside the gene matches. The CDR3 DNA sequence: TGCGCCAGCAGCCAAGAGAGCGGGGGTTCCACAGATACGCAGTATTTT. Its protein is CASSQESGGSTDTQYF.

The V and J genes are TRBV12-3 or TRBV12-4 and TRBJ1-1; a weak D match, TRBD1 (5 bases). V was clipped by 3 bases and J by 5 bases, with 16 bases between them. The CDR3 totals 15 residues. CDR3 region: CASSFVGLGGTEAFF. CDR3 in DNA: TGTGCCAGCAGTTTCGTGGGCCTTGGGGGAACTGAAGCTTTCTTT.

The chain uses TRBV2 and TRBJ2-7; possible D gene TRBD1, 6 bases. The germline gives CDR1 SNHLY, CDR2 FYNNEI. The CDR3 has 16 amino acids. V lost 3 bases, J lost 3 bases, and 18 bases lay in between. The DNA of the CDR3 is TGTGCCAGCAGTGAGCACACAGGGAAGAGGTACTACGAGCAGTACTTC. Translating gives CASSEHTGKRYYEQYF.

The V and J genes are TRBV7-4 and TRBJ2-2, with no clear D. Trimming shortened V by 5 bases and J by 6 bases, and 7 bases separated the two germline ends. Germline CDR1 and CDR2: SGHVT and SQSDAQ. The CDR3 covers 12 residues. The CDR3, as DNA: TGTGCCAGCAGCCATGGGGCCGGGGAGCTGTTTTTT. Amino acids: CASSHGAGELFF.

The chain recombines TRBV12-3 or TRBV12-4 with TRBJ2-3; D ambiguous. The V end was cut by 4 bases, the J end by 1 base, with 12 bases between. The CDR3 has 15 residues. The CDR3 DNA follows: TGTGCCAGCAGTTCCGCCAGTCACGGCACAGATACGCAGTATTTT. It encodes CASSSASHGTDTQYF.

The rearrangement uses TRBV4-2 and TRBJ2-1; 7 nucleotides line up with TRBD1. Germline CDR1 is LGHNA and CDR2 is YNFKEQ. This CDR3 has 16 amino acids. J lost 8 bases, V lost 3 bases, and 13 bases had no gene match. CDR3 region: CASSHSDRARIDEQFF. The DNA for the CDR3 is TGTGCCAGCAGCCACTCTGACAGGGCTAGAATCGATGAGCAGTTCTTC.

This clonotype was picked up a small number of times. V usage is TRBV5-4 and J usage is TRBJ2-7; D ambiguous. Trimming took off 3 bases at V and 0 bases at J, with 4 bases between the two ends. Germline CDR1 and CDR2: SGHNT and YYREEE (reference sequence). This CDR3 comprises 12 residues. CDR3 coding DNA: TGTGCCAGCAGCTGGAACTCCTACGAGCAGTACTTC. Translating it yields CASSWNSYEQYF. The entire variable domain, with the rest obtained from reference TRBV5-4 and TRBJ2-7, is as follows: ETGVTQSPTHLIKTRGQQVTLRCSSQSGHNTVSWYQQALGQGPQFIFQYYREEENGRGNFPPRFSGLQFPNYSSELNVNALELDDSALYLCASSWNSYEQYFGPGTRLTVT.

J is TRBJ2-2 and V is TRBV7-6; D gene uncertain. V lost 4 bases, J lost 6 bases, and 6 bases lay in between. CDR3 length equals 12 residues. Germline-derived CDR1 and CDR2 are SGHVS and FNYEAQ. DNA of the CDR3: TGTGCCAGCAGCTCAACCTCCGGGGAGCTGTTTTTT. Translating gives CASSSTSGELFF.

The V and J genes are TRBV10-3 and TRBJ2-2, with 7 bases aligning to TRBD1. The germline gives CDR1 ENHRY, CDR2 SYGVKD. V was clipped by 8 bases and J by 0 bases; unmatched bases: 9. This CDR3 has 16 residues. DNA for the CDR3: TGTGCCATCCGTTCTTTTACAGGGGCGAACACCGGGGAGCTGTTTTTT. It encodes CAIRSFTGANTGELFF.

This clonotype was seen a few times. V is TRBV11-3 and J is TRBJ2-1; 7 nucleotides align to TRBD1. The CDR3 loop spans 17 amino acids. The V and J ends lost 1 base and 1 base, in that order; junction bases with no gene match: 7. Germline lookup yields CDR1 SGHNT and CDR2 YENEEA. The CDR3 nucleotides read TGTGCCAGCAGCTTAGCTACAGGGGTGGCGTCCTACAATGAGCAGTTCTTC. This translates into CASSLATGVASYNEQFF.